This note documents a single TCR beta chain sequence. The sample comes from a study of control samples from healthy donors and cancer patients. The repertoire was sequenced with immunoSEQ multiplex PCR; TCRdb's copy has only in-frame clones and lacks some. The data show more than 150,000 clones, roughly 92% seen once. The J segment lost 3 bases and the V segment lost 4 bases, leaving 15 bases of the junction unmatched. The CDR3 loop spans 19 amino acids. Per germline, CDR1 SGHAT and CDR2 FQNNGV. The receptor was derived from a man between 45 and 60 years old in good health. The chain recombines TRBV11-2 with TRBJ2-7; 13 nucleotides align to TRBD2. Sequencing input: blood. CDR3 residues: CASSSRLAGGSLLNYEQYF. The DNA for the CDR3 is TGTGCCAGCAGCTCCCGACTAGCGGGAGGATCCCTTCTCAACTACGAGCAGTACTTC. Full variable domain (outside the CDR3, taken from reference TRBV11-2 and TRBJ2-7): EAGVAQSPRYKIIEKRQSVAFWCNPISGHATLYWYQQILGQGPKLLIQFQNNGVVDDSQLPKDRFSAERLKGVDSTLKIQPAKLEDSAVYLCASSSRLAGGSLLNYEQYFGPGTRLTVT.